The T cell receptor beta chain under discussion was sequenced for a study of tumor-infiltrating lymphocytes in primary liver carcinoma. For each extraction, RNA and DNA were obtained together from approximately 20-30 mg of unsorted bulk tissue. J lost 5 bases, V lost 3 bases, and 4 bases had no gene match. Germline assignment: CDR1 SGHNT and CDR2 YENEEA. There are 14 residues in the CDR3. The authors made TCR beta cDNA from around 500 ng total RNA with a constant-region primer. Libraries for TCR beta were built through three nested multiplex PCR rounds, which together made up a slightly modified ARM-PCR procedure. A C-beta reverse primer was combined with TRBV1-TRBV30 forward primers in the first two PCR rounds, and each round had around 11 cycles. TCRdb passed the multiplex PCR reads through MiXCR, listing each CDR3 protein once. The table records about 110,000 distinct CDR3 sequences, roughly 69% of them present only once.

This clonotype has at least ten counts. Sequenced material: liver tumor tissue from sampling region 1. This sample's subset: tumor region T1, superior pole. This sequence was found in a woman in her sixties or seventies with primary liver carcinoma and hepatitis B virus infection. The chain is built from TRBV11-3 and TRBJ2-1, with TRBD2 identical over 7 bases. Written as DNA, the CDR3 is TGTGCCAGCAGCTTGGGGGACTACCACAATGAGCAGTTCTTC. Residues: CASSLGDYHNEQFF.